The clone carrying this T cell receptor (beta chain) was observed at least ten times. TCRdb used MiXCR to reprocess the 5' RACE reads, holding one entry per CDR3 protein. This repertoire shows around 30,000 distinct CDR3 sequences, about 10% found once; its top ten account for 9% to 15%. The data were taken from a study of T cells after yellow fever vaccination. The V and J ends lost 4 bases and 0 bases respectively, with 11 bases between them. There are 16 residues in the CDR3. The germline V gene has CDR1 SGHNT and CDR2 YYREEE (reference sequence). The TCR sequence derives from a man aged 18-30 years who received the YFV17D yellow fever vaccine. V usage is TRBV5-4 and J usage is TRBJ2-6; D is unresolved. The input for sequencing was PBMCs, either bulk or a sorted T-cell subset (CD4+, CD8+, memory, or dextramer-sorted; not recorded which), taken approximately 16 days after the first yellow fever vaccination. CDR3 sequence reads: CASSPDGYSGANVLTF. The CDR3 DNA reads TGTGCCAGCAGCCCGGACGGTTACTCTGGGGCCAACGTCCTGACTTTC. Looking up the rest from reference TRBV5-4 and TRBJ2-6 gives the full variable domain: ETGVTQSPTHLIKTRGQQVTLRCSSQSGHNTVSWYQQALGQGPQFIFQYYREEENGRGNFPPRFSGLQFPNYSSELNVNALELDDSALYLCASSPDGYSGANVLTFGAGSRLTVL.